The sequence of this T cell receptor beta chain was determined in a study of multiple sclerosis patients with progressive multifocal leukoencephalopathy. In germline, CDR1 is LNHDA, CDR2 SQIVND (reference sequence). V dropped 3 bases and J dropped 2; count of bases not matched to a gene: 4. The CDR3 has 15 residues. The method was immunoSEQ multiplex PCR; TCRdb's version includes in-frame clones alone and lacks a portion of them. Among more than 30,000 clones listed, over 80% were seen once. The study's findings and limits: In most PML patients, TRB repertoires appeared less diverse by entropy.

As regards this clone: Its specificity is not known.

Documented time point: time of PML onset. The clonotype was recovered from a middle-aged woman with progressive multifocal leukoencephalopathy. The V and J genes are TRBV19 and TRBJ2-7; TRBD1 matches at 10 bases. Sequencing used PBMCs, obtained from a patient treated with natalizumab. The chain's CDR3 is CASSIRQGAPYEQYF. CDR3 sequence (DNA): TGTGCCAGTAGTATCCGACAGGGGGCGCCCTACGAGCAGTACTTC. Complete variable domain (other parts from reference TRBV19 and TRBJ2-7): DGGITQSPKYLFRKEGQNVTLSCEQNLNHDAMYWYRQDPGQGLRLIYYSQIVNDFQKGDIAEGYSVSREKKESFPLTVTSAQKNPTAFYLCASSIRQGAPYEQYFGPGTRLTVT.